This TCR beta chain was identified in a study of blood T cell repertoires in COVID-19. Clones were read by immunoSEQ multiplex PCR, and TCRdb kept only the in-frame ones, dropping some. In the table there are 150,000 to 250,000 clones, 70% to 80% of which are singletons. The CDR3 is 16 amino acids. V was clipped by 4 bases and J by 0 bases; unmatched bases: 7. Germline CDR1 SGHDT, CDR2 YYEEEE. The chain joins TRBV5-6 to TRBJ2-1; 7 bases fit TRBD2. The sequence was obtained from a woman between 40 and 50 years old with COVID-19, enrolled during active disease. The sequenced material came from peripheral blood. The CDR3 protein is CASSTLAERSYNEQFF. CDR3 coding DNA: TGTGCCAGCAGCACGCTAGCGGAACGCTCCTACAATGAGCAGTTCTTC. Looking up the rest from reference TRBV5-6 and TRBJ2-1 gives the full variable domain: DAGVTQSPTHLIKTRGQQVTLRCSPKSGHDTVSWYQQALGQGPQFIFQYYEEEERQRGNFPDRFSGHQFPNYSSELNVNALLLGDSALYLCASSTLAERSYNEQFFGPGTRLTVL.